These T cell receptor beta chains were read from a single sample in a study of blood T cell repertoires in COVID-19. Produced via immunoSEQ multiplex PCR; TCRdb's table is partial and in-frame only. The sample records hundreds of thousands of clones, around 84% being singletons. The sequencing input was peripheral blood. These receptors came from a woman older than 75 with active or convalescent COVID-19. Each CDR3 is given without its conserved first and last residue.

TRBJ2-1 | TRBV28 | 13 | ASSGSGGAYNEQF
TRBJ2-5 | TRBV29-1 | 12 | SARLAGALETQY
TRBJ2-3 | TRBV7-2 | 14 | ATRLSYAGVTDTQY
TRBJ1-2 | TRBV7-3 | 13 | ASSLIGGTGDGYT
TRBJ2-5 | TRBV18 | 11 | ASSPRSQETQY
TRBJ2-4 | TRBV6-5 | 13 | ASSYSTVAKNIQY
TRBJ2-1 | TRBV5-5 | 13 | ASANLIGGNNEQF
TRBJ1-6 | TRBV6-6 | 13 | ASSQGQPYNSPLH
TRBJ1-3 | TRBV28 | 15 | ASSLSGTESSGNTIY
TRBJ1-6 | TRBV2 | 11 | ASKGQGSSPLH
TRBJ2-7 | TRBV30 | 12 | AWSWAGDYYEQY
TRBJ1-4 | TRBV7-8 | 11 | ASSRERAEKLF